This T cell receptor beta chain is drawn from a study of PD-1 blockade in classical Hodgkin lymphoma. Noted time point: cycle 4 day 1 (C4D1), after less than seven weeks of nivolumab. The patients all showed relapse after autologous stem cell transplantation, while their brentuximab vedotin exposure varied. Magnetic negative selection of thawed PBMCs was the method by which CD4+ T cells were purified. The assay was immunoSEQ multiplex PCR, and TCRdb's table has in-frame clones only and misses some. The sample lists approximately 13,000 clones; about 90% were seen once. Germline CDR1 SGHRS, CDR2 YFSETQ. The CDR3 has 16 amino acids. The J segment lost 0 bases and the V segment lost 0 bases, leaving 3 bases of the junction unmatched.

V gene TRBV5-1 combines with J gene TRBJ2-7, with TRBD2 matching over 10 bases. This receptor was identified in a human donor with classical Hodgkin lymphoma. The specimen was CD4+ T cells from blood, collected before the fourth cycle of nivolumab. Written as DNA, the CDR3 is TGCGCCAGCAGCTTGGAACTAGCGGGGTTCTCCTACGAGCAGTACTTC. This codes for CASSLELAGFSYEQYF.